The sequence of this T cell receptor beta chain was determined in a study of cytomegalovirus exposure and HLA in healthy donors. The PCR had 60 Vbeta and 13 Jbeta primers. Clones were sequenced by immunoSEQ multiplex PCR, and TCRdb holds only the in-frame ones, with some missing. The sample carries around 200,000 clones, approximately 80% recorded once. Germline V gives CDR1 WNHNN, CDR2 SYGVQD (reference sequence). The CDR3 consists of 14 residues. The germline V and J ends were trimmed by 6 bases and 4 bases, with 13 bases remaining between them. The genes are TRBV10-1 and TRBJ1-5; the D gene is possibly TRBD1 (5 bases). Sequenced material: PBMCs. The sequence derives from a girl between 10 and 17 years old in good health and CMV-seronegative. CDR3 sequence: CASSDGTSNQPQHF. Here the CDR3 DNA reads TGCGCCAGCAGCGACGGGACTAGTAATCAGCCCCAGCATTTT.